These 29 T cell receptor beta chains were all obtained from the same sample, sequenced in a study of radiotherapy plus CTLA-4 blockade in lung cancer. Using immunoSEQ multiplex PCR, the repertoire was profiled, and TCRdb retains in-frame clones only, with some absent. This table has 55,000 to 75,000 clones, more than 70% appearing once. Specimen: peripheral blood, collected from a patient treated with radiotherapy plus ipilimumab. These receptors all stem from a human donor with non-small cell lung cancer whose response to radiotherapy plus ipilimumab could not be evaluated. Some clones in this sample may be carry-over from other donors' samples.

Notes on this clone: The germline gene is not matched at one end of the junction; a read error may be the cause. This chain connects TRBV7-9 to TRBJ1-5; 7 bases align to TRBD1. The CDR3 extends over 15 amino acids. Per the germline V gene, CDR1 is SEHNR and CDR2 is FQNEAQ (reference sequence). CDR3 sequence reads: CASSLGGDSNQPQHF. The CDR3 DNA sequence: TGTGCCAGCAGCTTAGGGGGGGACAGCAACCAGCCCCAGCATTTT.

The chain employs TRBV7-2 and TRBJ1-4; TRBD1 agrees at 7 bases. The CDR3 sequence is 16 residues long. Germline CDR1 and CDR2: SGHTA and FQGNSA. Germline trimming cut 2 bases from V and 8 bases from J; bases unmatched to any gene: 11. The CDR3 nucleotides are TGTGCCAGCAGCTTATGGGGCAGACAGGGAGTCGAAAAACTGTTTTTT. The encoded protein is CASSLWGRQGVEKLFF. The variable domain in full, completed from reference TRBV7-2 and TRBJ1-4, reads GAGVSQSPSNKVTEKGKDVELRCDPISGHTALYWYRQSLGQGLEFLIYFQGNSAPDKSGLPSDRFSAERTGGSVSTLTIQRTQQEDSAVYLCASSLWGRQGVEKLFFGSGTQLSVL.

This chain joins TRBV6-5 and TRBJ1-2, with TRBD1 as a possible D gene (5 bases). The germline gives CDR1 MNHEY, CDR2 SVGAGI. The CDR3 length is 13 residues. Trimming shortened V by 5 bases and J by 0 bases, and 7 bases separated the two germline ends. The DNA for the CDR3 is TGTGCCAGCAGTCCACAGGCTAACTATGGCTACACCTTC. Encoded protein: CASSPQANYGYTF.

The chain combines TRBV5-6 with TRBJ2-5, with 8 bases identical to TRBD1. Unmatched junction bases numbered 3, after V lost 4 bases and J lost 7 bases. In germline, CDR1 is SGHDT, CDR2 YYEEEE. There are 12 residues in the CDR3. The CDR3 region is CASSTTGGTQYF. Here the CDR3 DNA reads TGTGCCAGCAGCACCACAGGGGGGACCCAGTACTTC.

This chain links TRBV9 with TRBJ1-1; 7 nucleotides match TRBD1. This CDR3 comprises 12 residues. Germline V CDR1 and CDR2: SGDLS, YYNGEE. After removal of 4 bases from V and 6 bases from J, the junction contained 3 bases not matched to a gene. The chain's CDR3 is CASSLGQAEAFF. Here the CDR3 DNA reads TGTGCCAGCAGCCTTGGACAGGCTGAAGCTTTCTTT.

In its sample, this clone was seen a few times. The genes are TRBV5-6 and TRBJ2-3; D may be TRBD1 (6 bases). The CDR3 sequence is 15 residues long. V was cut by 2 bases and J by 5 bases, with 15 bases left in between. Germline V gene data show CDR1 as SGHDT and CDR2 as YYEEEE. This CDR3 reads CASSFWTAGKDTQYF. Written as DNA, the CDR3 is TGTGCCAGCAGCTTTTGGACAGCTGGAAAAGATACGCAGTATTTT.

The rearrangement links TRBV7-9 to TRBJ2-5; the match to TRBD1 covers 11 bases. The trim removed 1 base at V and 4 bases at J, leaving 2 bases unmatched. There are 15 residues in the CDR3. Germline V gene sequence: CDR1 SEHNR, CDR2 FQNEAQ (reference sequence). For the CDR3, the DNA is TGTGCCAGCAGCTTAGGGGGACAGGGGGGAGAGACCCAGTACTTC. Encoded protein: CASSLGGQGGETQYF.

The J gene is TRBJ1-6, the V gene TRBV6-1; 7 bases match TRBD1. CDR3 length equals 16 residues. V was clipped by 2 bases and J by 6 bases; unmatched bases: 7. In germline, CDR1 is MNHNS, CDR2 SASEGT. This CDR3 reads CASSENRGTANSPLHF. CDR3 DNA sequence: TGTGCCAGCAGTGAAAATAGAGGGACAGCTAATTCACCCCTCCACTTT.

This clone has a single count. This rearrangement joins TRBV11-3 to TRBJ2-1; D gene uncertain. Germline V gives CDR1 SGHNT, CDR2 YENEEA. With 5 bases removed from V and 8 bases from J, the gap between germline ends came to 10 bases. This CDR3 region has 12 residues. The CDR3 loop reads CASSPQSDEQFF. CDR3 nucleotide sequence: TGTGCCAGCAGCCCGCAAAGCGATGAGCAGTTCTTC.

V usage is TRBV7-2 and J usage is TRBJ1-1; D uncertain. The CDR3 has 14 residues. Between the trimmed V and J ends, which lost 1 base and 2 bases, there was a span of 8 bases. Germline-derived CDR1 and CDR2 are SGHTA and FQGNSA. This CDR3 reads CASSLGPGNTEAFF. In nucleotides, the CDR3 is TGTGCCAGCAGCTTAGGCCCCGGTAACACTGAAGCTTTCTTT. The full variable domain, completed using reference TRBV7-2 and TRBJ1-1, is GAGVSQSPSNKVTEKGKDVELRCDPISGHTALYWYRQSLGQGLEFLIYFQGNSAPDKSGLPSDRFSAERTGGSVSTLTIQRTQQEDSAVYLCASSLGPGNTEAFFGQGTRLTVV.

The genes are TRBV5-1 and TRBJ2-3, with 7 positions matching TRBD1. This CDR3 comprises 15 residues. Germline V CDR1 and CDR2: SGHRS, YFSETQ. With V trimmed by 5 bases and J by 0 bases, 6 bases remained unmatched. CDR3 sequence reads: CASSTGQISTDTQYF. The CDR3, as DNA: TGCGCCAGCAGTACGGGACAGATCAGCACAGATACGCAGTATTTT. Variable domain in full (rest from reference TRBV5-1 and TRBJ2-3): KAGVTQTPRYLIKTRGQQVTLSCSPISGHRSVSWYQQTPGQGLQFLFEYFSETQRNKGNFPGRFSGRQFSNSRSEMNVSTLELGDSALYLCASSTGQISTDTQYFGPGTRLTVL.

The chain has TRBV19 and TRBJ1-6; TRBD1 matches 12 bases. V dropped 8 bases and J dropped 7; count of bases not matched to a gene: 6. CDR1 and CDR2 (germline): LNHDA, SQIVND (reference sequence). This CDR3 has 15 amino acids. The CDR3, as DNA: TGTGCCAGTGGGACAGGGGGCGCTCGGAATTCACCCCTCCACTTT. Its translation: CASGTGGARNSPLHF.

The genes are TRBV29-1 and TRBJ2-7; TRBD1 might be the D (5 bases). Germline V lookup: CDR1 SQVTM, CDR2 ANQGSEA. The V end was cut by 6 bases, the J end by 3 bases, with 15 bases between. The CDR3 runs to 13 residues. Here the CDR3 DNA reads TGCAGCGTCGGGTGGCAGGGTGGCTACGAGCAGTACTTC. This translates into CSVGWQGGYEQYF.

J is TRBJ1-5 and V is TRBV5-1; no definite D call. Trimming took 2 bases from V and 8 from J, leaving 17 bases between them. This CDR3 region has 15 residues. Germline V gene sequence: CDR1 SGHRS, CDR2 YFSETQ. CDR3 loop: CASSFGPQDGKPQHF. As DNA, the CDR3 is TGCGCCAGCAGCTTCGGCCCACAAGACGGGAAGCCCCAGCATTTT.

CDR3 DNA: TGTGCCAGCAGTTTTGATGGGACGGGACAGCTCTCCTACAATGAGCAGTTCTTC. Its translation: CASSFDGTGQLSYNEQFF. V is TRBV27 and J is TRBJ2-1; 7 bases map to TRBD1. Trimming took 3 bases from V and 0 from J; bases not matched to a gene: 11. The germline V gene encodes CDR1 MNHEY and CDR2 SMNVEV (reference sequence). The CDR3 loop spans 18 amino acids.

This clone was counted once. This chain uses TRBV7-9 with TRBJ1-1; 7 bases are a match to TRBD1. The J segment lost 4 bases and the V segment lost 5 bases, leaving 4 bases of the junction unmatched. From germline, CDR1 is SEHNR and CDR2 FQNEAQ (reference sequence). The CDR3 consists of 13 residues. The CDR3 nucleotides are TGTGCCAGCAGCCCACAGGGGCGCACTGAAGCTTTCTTT. Amino acid sequence: CASSPQGRTEAFF. Supplemented by reference TRBV7-9 and TRBJ1-1, the full variable domain reads DTGVSQNPRHKITKRGQNVTFRCDPISEHNRLYWYRQTLGQGPEFLTYFQNEAQLEKSRLLSDRFSAERPKGSFSTLEIQRTEQGDSAMYLCASSPQGRTEAFFGQGTRLTVV.

The chain combines TRBV29-1 with TRBJ2-1; 7 bases match TRBD2. CDR3 size: 15 residues. Unmatched junction bases numbered 6, after V lost 1 base and J lost 3 bases. The V gene's germline CDR1 is SQVTM and CDR2 ANQGSEA. The CDR3 protein is CSVEVRREFYNEQFF. The CDR3 nucleotides are TGCAGCGTTGAAGTAAGGCGGGAGTTCTACAATGAGCAGTTCTTC.

The chain carries TRBV19 and TRBJ1-2, with no clear D. Germline V lookup: CDR1 LNHDA, CDR2 SQIVND (reference sequence). Trimming cost V 6 bases and J 4 bases, with 15 bases left between them. The CDR3 is 14 amino acids. For the CDR3, the DNA is TGTGCCAGTAGGGTTGAGCGGTATGGCTATGGCTACACCTTC. Translated, it gives CASRVERYGYGYTF. The entire variable domain, with the rest obtained from reference TRBV19 and TRBJ1-2, is as follows: DGGITQSPKYLFRKEGQNVTLSCEQNLNHDAMYWYRQDPGQGLRLIYYSQIVNDFQKGDIAEGYSVSREKKESFPLTVTSAQKNPTAFYLCASRVERYGYGYTFGSGTRLTVV.

The V gene is TRBV5-6, the J gene TRBJ2-7; 7 bases are shared with TRBD1. The CDR3 runs 15 residues. Germline CDR1 is SGHDT and CDR2 is YYEEEE. Unmatched junction bases numbered 5, after V lost 0 bases and J lost 2 bases. Written as DNA, the CDR3 is TGTGCCAGCAGCTTGGGACAGGGCATTCCCTACGAGCAGTACTTC. Encoded protein: CASSLGQGIPYEQYF.

The genes are TRBV5-1 and TRBJ2-7; TRBD1 matches 8 bases. The CDR3 consists of 14 residues. Germline CDR1 and CDR2: SGHRS and YFSETQ. Trimming at V came to 4 bases and at J to 2 bases, leaving 5 bases not matched to a gene. The CDR3 loop is CASSATGQAYEQYF. The CDR3 DNA is TGCGCCAGCAGCGCCACGGGACAGGCCTACGAGCAGTACTTC.

In DNA, the CDR3 is TGTGCCACCAGCAGGGGGACAGGGTGGGGAGGCTACACCTTC. Protein sequence: CATSRGTGWGGYTF. V and J are TRBV15 and TRBJ1-2, with 9 bases identical to TRBD1. Per germline, CDR1 LNHNV and CDR2 YYDKDF (reference sequence). The CDR3 is made up of 14 amino acids. J lost 8 bases, V lost 3 bases, and 7 bases had no gene match.

This rearrangement joins TRBV4-3 to TRBJ2-3; unclear D gene. The germline V and J ends were trimmed by 1 base and 0 bases, with 11 bases remaining between them. The CDR3 is 16 amino acids. Germline-derived CDR1 and CDR2 are LGHNA and YSLEER. CDR3 region: CASSQGSERSTDTQYF. CDR3 DNA sequence: TGCGCCAGCAGCCAAGGTTCCGAGAGGAGCACAGATACGCAGTATTTT.

This chain links TRBV19 with TRBJ2-1; 8 bases fit TRBD1. Germline values: CDR1 LNHDA, CDR2 SQIVND (reference sequence). V shed 4 bases and J 0 bases; nucleotides not matched to a gene: 5. The CDR3 consists of 16 residues. This chain's CDR3 is CASSRGTGSSYNEQFF. The CDR3 DNA is TGTGCCAGTAGTAGGGGGACAGGAAGCTCCTACAATGAGCAGTTCTTC. Complete variable domain (other parts from reference TRBV19 and TRBJ2-1): DGGITQSPKYLFRKEGQNVTLSCEQNLNHDAMYWYRQDPGQGLRLIYYSQIVNDFQKGDIAEGYSVSREKKESFPLTVTSAQKNPTAFYLCASSRGTGSSYNEQFFGPGTRLTVL.

V and J are TRBV7-6 and TRBJ1-5; 7 bases agree with TRBD1. This CDR3 is 16 amino acids long. After removal of 1 base from V and 2 bases from J, the junction contained 5 bases not matched to a gene. The germline V gene encodes CDR1 SGHVS and CDR2 FNYEAQ. The CDR3 DNA follows: TGTGCCAGCAGCTTAGGAGGGGGCGCCGGCAATCAGCCCCAGCATTTT. Protein sequence: CASSLGGGAGNQPQHF.

CDR3 amino acids: CASSPGQGTEAFF. For the CDR3, the DNA is TGCGCCAGCAGCCCGGGACAGGGCACTGAAGCTTTCTTT. This sequence joins TRBV5-1 and TRBJ1-1, with 9 bases identical to TRBD1. CDR1 SGHRS and CDR2 YFSETQ come from the germline V gene. After removal of 4 bases from V and 4 bases from J, the junction contained 2 bases not matched to a gene. This CDR3 is 13 amino acids long.

This clone appeared a few times. V usage is TRBV5-1 and J usage is TRBJ2-3, with D perhaps matching TRBD2 (5 bases). CDR1 is SGHRS and CDR2 is YFSETQ in the germline V gene. V was pared by 0 bases and J by 3 bases, with 11 bases between. CDR3 length: 15 residues. The CDR3 region has the DNA TGCGCCAGCAGCTTGGCGAGGGTAGGGACAGATACGCAGTATTTT. Its protein product is CASSLARVGTDTQYF.

This clone was observed a handful of times. The chain is built from TRBV5-1 and TRBJ1-6; D unclear. The germline V and J ends were trimmed by 4 bases and 7 bases, with 15 bases remaining between them. CDR3 length equals 15 residues. Germline V gives CDR1 SGHRS, CDR2 YFSETQ. The DNA for the CDR3 is TGCGCCAGCAGCCCCGTTAAAGGAGCAAATTCACCCCTCCACTTT. Amino acid sequence: CASSPVKGANSPLHF.

V usage is TRBV12-5 and J usage is TRBJ1-2, with 8 bases aligning to TRBD1. The CDR3 is made up of 15 amino acids. CDR1 LGHNT and CDR2 FRNRAP come from the germline V gene. After removal of 5 bases from V and 8 bases from J, the junction contained 13 bases not matched to a gene. The CDR3 protein is CASGSTVTGVGGYTF. CDR3 DNA: TGTGCTAGTGGTAGTACCGTGACAGGGGTGGGAGGCTACACCTTC.

V and J are TRBV5-4 and TRBJ1-1; D unclear. The germline V and J ends were trimmed by 5 bases and 6 bases, with 14 bases remaining between them. Germline V CDR1 and CDR2: SGHNT, YYREEE (reference sequence). There are 13 residues in the CDR3. The CDR3 DNA follows: TGTGCCAGCAGTATAGATAAAGTAGCTGAAGCTTTCTTT. It specifies CASSIDKVAEAFF.